The next 20 T cell receptor beta chains were all read from a single sample in a study of blood T cell repertoires in COVID-19. Sequencing used immunoSEQ multiplex PCR; TCRdb keeps in-frame clones, though not all of them. The sample has about 78,000 clones; over 75% are singletons. Material: peripheral blood. The source of these receptors is a human donor in a cohort sampled during active COVID-19.

In its sample, this clone was seen once. The chain recombines TRBV10-2 with TRBJ2-6, with TRBD1 matching 8 bases. The V gene's germline CDR1 is WSHSY and CDR2 SAAADI. J lost 0 bases, V lost 6 bases, and 13 bases had no gene match. The CDR3 is 19 residues long. This CDR3 is CASRDVPGQDLSGANVLTF. The CDR3 coding sequence is TGCGCCAGCAGAGACGTACCGGGACAGGACCTCTCTGGGGCCAACGTCCTGACTTTC.

This chain uses TRBV6-5 with TRBJ2-7, with D possibly being TRBD1 (6 bases). The V end lost 8 bases, the J end lost 3 bases, and 8 bases lay between the germline ends. This CDR3 has 11 amino acids. Germline CDR1 reads MNHEY; CDR2 reads SVGAGI. The CDR3 protein is CASAGVYEQYF. The CDR3 bases are TGTGCCAGCGCAGGGGTCTACGAGCAGTACTTC.

The chain has TRBV28 and TRBJ2-7; D is possibly TRBD2 (6 bases). CDR1 and CDR2 from the germline V gene are MDHEN and SYDVKM. The V end was cut by 6 bases, the J end by 7 bases, with 16 bases between. The CDR3 runs to 13 residues. CDR3 sequence reads: CASSPPSGREQYF. CDR3 DNA sequence: TGTGCCAGCAGCCCCCCGTCCGGGAGAGAGCAGTACTTC.

The CDR3, as DNA: TGTGCCAGCAGTTTACAGGGCTCTGGAAACACCATATATTTT. It translates to CASSLQGSGNTIYF. The chain uses TRBV28 and TRBJ1-3; D possibly corresponds to TRBD1 (5 bases). This CDR3 comprises 14 residues. V was clipped by 2 bases and J by 0 bases, with 5 bases between them. Germline V gene data show CDR1 as MDHEN and CDR2 as SYDVKM.

The chain employs TRBV19 and TRBJ1-2; D gene uncertain. Between the trimmed V and J ends, which lost 3 bases and 6 bases, there was a span of 14 bases. CDR3 length: 14 amino acids. The germline CDR1 and CDR2 sequences are LNHDA and SQIVND (reference sequence). CDR3 in amino acids: CASSIGGPFDGYTF. For the CDR3, the DNA is TGTGCCAGTAGTATCGGCGGGCCGTTTGATGGCTACACCTTC.

V is TRBV5-8 and J is TRBJ1-2; 8 nucleotides align to TRBD1. Germline V lookup: CDR1 SGHTS, CDR2 YDEGEE. V shed 5 bases, J shed 2 bases, and the junction held 8 bases outside the gene matches. The length of the CDR3 is 15 residues. CDR3 sequence reads: CASSYGQGGNYGYTF. Here the CDR3 DNA reads TGTGCCAGCAGTTACGGACAGGGAGGGAACTATGGCTACACCTTC.

The gene calls are TRBV30 and TRBJ1-1; possibly TRBD1 for D (6 bases). There are 12 residues in the CDR3. Germline V gives CDR1 GTSNPN, CDR2 SVGIG (reference sequence). V lost 3 bases to trimming and J lost 5 bases, with 10 bases between them. In DNA form, the CDR3 reads TGTGCCTGGAGGGACAGTTGGACTGAAGCTTTCTTT. It specifies CAWRDSWTEAFF.

The chain is built from TRBV3-1 (or the pseudogene TRBV3-2) and TRBJ2-7; perhaps TRBD2 as D (6 bases). V dropped 1 base and J dropped 2 bases, with 15 bases sitting between them. CDR3 length: 16 amino acids. The germline gives CDR1 LGHDT, CDR2 YNNKEL (reference sequence). The chain's CDR3 is CASSQVWDRRAYEQYF. The CDR3 DNA sequence: TGTGCCAGCAGCCAAGTTTGGGACCGGAGGGCCTACGAGCAGTACTTC.

This sequence joins TRBV29-1 and TRBJ1-5, with 11 bases identical to TRBD1. The germline V gene encodes CDR1 SQVTM and CDR2 ANQGSEA. The CDR3 is 15 amino acids. V lost 5 bases and J lost 4; bases outside the gene matches: 7. The CDR3 sequence is CSVTGTGGGNQPQHF. CDR3 DNA sequence: TGCAGCGTTACAGGGACAGGGGGAGGGAATCAGCCCCAGCATTTT.

This chain links TRBV10-1 with TRBJ2-2; 7 bases fit TRBD1. In germline, CDR1 is WNHNN, CDR2 SYGVQD (reference sequence). Trimming removed 10 bases from V and 6 bases from J; junction bases left unmatched: 8. CDR3 length: 13 amino acids. CDR3 nucleotide sequence: TGCGCCACCAGAGACAGGGTGGCCGGGGAGCTGTTTTTT. It translates to CATRDRVAGELFF.

The rearrangement uses TRBV3-1 (or the pseudogene TRBV3-2) and TRBJ2-7; TRBD1 matches 11 bases. With 2 bases clipped from V and 7 bases from J, the junction kept 13 bases outside the gene matches. CDR3 length: 17 amino acids. Germline values: CDR1 LGHDT, CDR2 YNNKEL (reference sequence). The DNA of the CDR3 is TGTGCCAGCAGCCAAAGGAACCGGGACAGGGGGGACGGGGAGCAGTACTTC. This codes for CASSQRNRDRGDGEQYF.

The V gene is TRBV18, the J gene TRBJ2-2; TRBD2 matches 12 bases. This CDR3 is 17 amino acids long. The V gene end was trimmed by 2 bases and the J gene end by 2 bases; junction bases not matched to a gene: 3. Germline assignment: CDR1 KGHSH and CDR2 LQKENI. The CDR3 spells CASSPRLAGANTGELFF. The CDR3 DNA reads as TGTGCCAGCTCACCAAGACTAGCGGGGGCCAACACCGGGGAGCTGTTTTTT. Using reference TRBV18 and TRBJ2-2 for the parts outside the CDR3, the full variable domain is NAGVMQNPRHLVRRRGQEARLRCSPMKGHSHVYWYRQLPEEGLKFMVYLQKENIIDESGMPKERFSAEFPKEGPSILRIQQVVRGDSAAYFCASSPRLAGANTGELFFGEGSRLTVL.

The chain joins TRBV11-2 to TRBJ2-5; TRBD2 aligns across 15 bases. The CDR3 sequence is 17 residues long. The germline gives CDR1 SGHAT, CDR2 FQNNGV. V gave up 5 bases and J gave up 1 base; unmatched junction bases: 5. The CDR3 DNA follows: TGTGCCAGCAGCGTTGGACTAGCGGGGGGGTTCCAAGAGACCCAGTACTTC. Protein sequence: CASSVGLAGGFQETQYF.

The chain combines TRBV5-6 with TRBJ1-1, with D possibly being TRBD1 (6 bases). The germline V gene has CDR1 SGHDT and CDR2 YYEEEE. V dropped 6 bases and J dropped 3 bases, with 18 bases sitting between them. The CDR3 covers 15 residues. CDR3 residues: CASTRRGAQDTEAFF. As DNA, the CDR3 is TGTGCCAGCACCCGTCGGGGGGCGCAAGACACTGAAGCTTTCTTT.

This clone has ten or more counts. The chain recombines TRBV9 with TRBJ1-3, with 10 bases that match TRBD1. Germline V gene lookup returns CDR1 SGDLS and CDR2 YYNGEE. The CDR3 contains 14 residues. Trimming removed 4 bases from V and 8 bases from J; junction bases left unmatched: 6. CDR3 bases: TGTGCCAGCAGCACCGGGACAGGGGTACACACCATATATTTT. This translates into CASSTGTGVHTIYF.

The CDR3 protein is CASSSQGNTEAFF. The CDR3 DNA sequence: TGCGCCAGCAGCTCACAGGGGAACACTGAAGCTTTCTTT. The rearrangement links TRBV5-1 to TRBJ1-1; tentatively, D is TRBD1 (6 bases). The CDR3 length is 13 residues. V was pared by 3 bases and J by 1 base, with 7 bases between. CDR1 SGHRS and CDR2 YFSETQ come from the germline V gene.

The chain recombines TRBV6-5 with TRBJ2-3; TRBD2 matches at 10 bases. Germline-derived CDR1 and CDR2 are MNHEY and SVGAGI. V dropped 6 bases and J dropped 3; count of bases not matched to a gene: 6. This CDR3 contains 15 residues. In nucleotides, the CDR3 is TGTGCCAGCAGACCCGAGCGGGGGGGTACAGATACGCAGTATTTT. Translating it yields CASRPERGGTDTQYF.

The chain joins TRBV2 to TRBJ2-2; the match to TRBD1 covers 10 bases. The germline CDR1 and CDR2 sequences are SNHLY and FYNNEI. The ends lost 6 bases at V and 7 bases at J; junction bases unmatched: 11. The CDR3 covers 16 residues. CDR3 sequence reads: CASSGGQGLGIGELFF. The CDR3 bases are TGTGCCAGCAGCGGGGGACAGGGGCTGGGGATCGGGGAGCTGTTTTTT.

This clone was counted once. The chain employs TRBV28 and TRBJ1-2; the D gene is possibly TRBD1 (6 bases). Trimming took 1 base from V and 2 from J, leaving 11 bases between them. Germline loops: CDR1 MDHEN, CDR2 SYDVKM. The CDR3 runs 15 residues. This chain's CDR3 is CASSLYQGLNYGYTF. CDR3 nucleotide sequence: TGTGCCAGCAGTTTATACCAGGGGCTGAACTATGGCTACACCTTC.

The chain has TRBV6-5 and TRBJ2-7; D gene unclear. Germline CDR1 and CDR2: MNHEY and SVGAGI. The CDR3 has 13 amino acids. Trimming left V 7 bases short and J 5 bases short, with 15 bases between. DNA of the CDR3: TGTGCCAGCACTATCGCACCTGCCCACGAGCAGTACTTC. Translated, it gives CASTIAPAHEQYF.